Below are 29 T cell receptor beta chains sequenced from a single sample in a study of blood T cell repertoires in COVID-19. Libraries were prepared by immunoSEQ multiplex PCR; TCRdb keeps only in-frame clonotypes and omits some of them. This sample yields about 320,000 clones, of which around 90% are seen a single time; about 5% belongs to the top ten. The sample comprised PBMCs or T cells enriched from blood (not recorded which). These receptors came from a man between 60 and 75 years old who had recovered from COVID-19.

J is TRBJ1-4 and V is TRBV19; D gene ambiguous. This CDR3 contains 12 residues. CDR1 is LNHDA and CDR2 is SQIVND in the germline V gene (reference sequence). V shed 5 bases and J shed 14 bases, with 15 bases lying between them. The CDR3 DNA reads as TGTGCCAGTAGTGCCGGACTGTTGTCGCTGTTTTTT. It encodes CASSAGLLSLFF. Filled out from reference TRBV19 and TRBJ1-4, the complete variable domain reads DGGITQSPKYLFRKEGQNVTLSCEQNLNHDAMYWYRQDPGQGLRLIYYSQIVNDFQKGDIAEGYSVSREKKESFPLTVTSAQKNPTAFYLCASSAGLLSLFFGSGTQLSVL.

This rearrangement joins TRBV5-4 to TRBJ1-1; no reliable D call. The CDR3 is 14 residues long. Germline V lookup: CDR1 SGHNT, CDR2 YYREEE (reference sequence). The germline V and J ends were trimmed by 2 bases and 8 bases, with 16 bases remaining between them. CDR3: CASSFTTGYGEAFF. As DNA, the CDR3 is TGTGCCAGCAGCTTTACCACGGGGTACGGCGAAGCTTTCTTT.

This clone was seen a single time. V gene TRBV7-6 combines with J gene TRBJ1-3; tentatively, D is TRBD1 (6 bases). V lost 1 base and J 4 bases, leaving 14 bases between the germline ends. CDR1 and CDR2 (germline): SGHVS, FNYEAQ. The CDR3 is made up of 16 amino acids. DNA for the CDR3: TGTGCCAGCAGCTTAGGGCAGGGGTTGACGGGAAACACCATATATTTT. It translates to CASSLGQGLTGNTIYF. Complete variable domain (other parts from reference TRBV7-6 and TRBJ1-3): GAGVSQSPRYKVTKRGQDVALRCDPISGHVSLYWYRQALGQGPEFLTYFNYEAQQDKSGLPNDRFSAERPEGSISTLTIQRTEQRDSAMYRCASSLGQGLTGNTIYFGEGSWLTVV.

The chain is built from TRBV12-5 and TRBJ2-2, with D perhaps matching TRBD1 (5 bases). V was pared by 6 bases and J by 4 bases, with 12 bases between. From germline, CDR1 is LGHNT and CDR2 FRNRAP. The CDR3 spans 14 residues. CDR3 loop: CASGFARGTGELFF. The CDR3 DNA reads TGTGCTAGTGGCTTTGCTAGGGGCACCGGGGAGCTGTTTTTT. Combining the CDR3 with reference TRBV12-5 and TRBJ2-2 gives the whole variable domain DARVTQTPRHKVTEMGQEVTMRCQPILGHNTVFWYRQTMMQGLELLAYFRNRAPLDDSGMPKDRFSAEMPDATLATLKIQPSEPRDSAVYFCASGFARGTGELFFGEGSRLTVL.

V gene TRBV5-1 combines with J gene TRBJ2-5; D ambiguous. The CDR3 is 14 residues long. V was pared by 1 base and J by 7 bases, with 14 bases between. CDR1 is SGHRS, CDR2 YFSETQ, per germline. The CDR3 coding sequence is TGCGCCAGCAGCTTGACGGGTCTCGGTATGACCCAGTACTTC. This encodes CASSLTGLGMTQYF.

V is TRBV7-8 and J is TRBJ1-4; 10 bases match TRBD1. CDR3 length: 18 amino acids. J lost 1 base, V lost 0 bases, and 5 bases had no gene match. Germline V gene lookup returns CDR1 SGHVS and CDR2 FQNEAQ. CDR3: CASSLAADRGETNEKLFF. The CDR3 bases are TGTGCCAGCAGCTTAGCGGCGGACAGGGGGGAAACTAATGAAAAACTGTTTTTT.

The J gene is TRBJ1-5, the V gene TRBV9, with D possibly TRBD1 on 5 matching bases. The germline V and J ends were trimmed by 0 bases and 9 bases, with 10 bases remaining between them. Germline V gene lookup returns CDR1 SGDLS and CDR2 YYNGEE. This CDR3 has 13 residues. The CDR3 sequence is CASSVGGTGPQHF. CDR3 in DNA: TGTGCCAGCAGCGTAGGAGGGACTGGGCCCCAGCATTTT. The full variable domain, in which reference TRBV9 and TRBJ1-5 provide the parts outside the CDR3, is DSGVTQTPKHLITATGQRVTLRCSPRSGDLSVYWYQQSLDQGLQFLIQYYNGEERAKGNILERFSAQQFPDLHSELNLSSLELGDSALYFCASSVGGTGPQHFGDGTRLSIL.

The chain uses TRBV18 and TRBJ1-3; 7 nucleotides match TRBD1. V trimming: 4 bases; J trimming: 2 bases; junction bases outside the gene matches: 8. This CDR3 comprises 16 residues. Germline-derived CDR1 and CDR2 are KGHSH and LQKENI. The CDR3 DNA reads as TGTGCCAGCTCACGAGGGGAGACAGGGCCTGGAAACACCATATATTTT. It codes for CASSRGETGPGNTIYF.

The V and J genes are TRBV28 and TRBJ1-1; D gene unclear. This CDR3 comprises 13 residues. Germline assignment: CDR1 MDHEN and CDR2 SYDVKM. Trimming took off 6 bases at V and 11 bases at J, with 19 bases between the two ends. Here the CDR3 DNA reads TGTGCCAGCAGCCTTCTCAGTTTGGTGGGCGCTTTCTTT. This translates into CASSLLSLVGAFF. Supplemented by reference TRBV28 and TRBJ1-1, the full variable domain reads DVKVTQSSRYLVKRTGEKVFLECVQDMDHENMFWYRQDPGLGLRLIYFSYDVKMKEKGDIPEGYSVSREKKERFSLILESASTNQTSMYLCASSLLSLVGAFFGQGTRLTVV.

This clone was seen just once. V usage is TRBV28 and J usage is TRBJ1-5; D gene ambiguous. The germline V and J ends were trimmed by 1 base and 4 bases, with 8 bases remaining between them. The CDR3 spans 14 residues. Germline assignment: CDR1 MDHEN and CDR2 SYDVKM. As DNA, the CDR3 is TGTGCCAGCAGTTTATATGGAGGGAATCAGCCCCAGCATTTT. This codes for CASSLYGGNQPQHF.

This sequence joins TRBV4-3 and TRBJ1-4; 7 positions match TRBD1. Trimming removed 6 bases from V and 5 bases from J; junction bases left unmatched: 6. This CDR3 contains 14 residues. CDR1 is LGHNA and CDR2 is YSLEER in the germline V gene. DNA of the CDR3: TGCGCCAGCAGGCCAGGGGGACCCAATGAAAAACTGTTTTTT. Translation gives CASRPGGPNEKLFF.

This chain links TRBV6-1 with TRBJ2-1; TRBD2 matches at 14 bases. CDR1 is MNHNS, CDR2 SASEGT, per germline. Trimming took 0 bases from V and 9 from J; bases not matched to a gene: 7. The CDR3 sequence is 17 residues long. This CDR3 reads CASSEALGLAGEIEQFF. The CDR3 nucleotides read TGTGCCAGCAGTGAAGCCCTGGGACTAGCGGGAGAGATTGAGCAGTTCTTC.

As regards this clone: The sample holds other DNA sequences that translate to the same CDR3. The chain carries TRBV7-3 and TRBJ1-1, with D maybe TRBD1 (6 bases). The CDR3 is 14 residues long. CDR1 and CDR2 from the germline V gene are SGHTA and FQGTGA. The germline V and J ends were trimmed by 0 bases and 1 base, with 6 bases remaining between them. CDR3 region: CASSLTGGNTEAFF. CDR3 in DNA: TGTGCCAGCAGCTTAACAGGGGGGAACACTGAAGCTTTCTTT.

V is TRBV7-3 and J is TRBJ2-7; 10 bases align to TRBD1. V lost 5 bases, J lost 2 bases, and 6 bases stayed unmatched. The length of the CDR3 is 15 residues. Looked up from germline, CDR1 is SGHTA and CDR2 is FQGTGA. The CDR3 DNA reads TGTGCCAGCAGCCCCGGGACAGGGGCCCCCTACGAGCAGTACTTC. Translated: CASSPGTGAPYEQYF.

The CDR3 nucleotides read TGTGCCATCAGTGAGCCGGACAGGGACACTGAAGCTTTCTTT. Its translation: CAISEPDRDTEAFF. The V and J genes are TRBV10-3 and TRBJ1-1, with 8 bases lining up with TRBD1. V shed 2 bases and J 3 bases; nucleotides not matched to a gene: 2. The germline gives CDR1 ENHRY, CDR2 SYGVKD. There are 14 residues in the CDR3.

V gene TRBV28 combines with J gene TRBJ1-1, with 8 bases aligning to TRBD1. Germline loops: CDR1 MDHEN, CDR2 SYDVKM. With V trimmed by 5 bases and J by 7 bases, 3 bases remained unmatched. This CDR3 is built from 12 residues. The CDR3 nucleotides read TGTGCCAGCAGTATACAGGGGGGTGAAGCTTTCTTT. Protein sequence: CASSIQGGEAFF.

The chain recombines TRBV19 with TRBJ1-5; 9 bases are shared with TRBD1. V lost 5 bases to trimming and J lost 3 bases; unmatched junction nucleotides: 8. The CDR3 totals 16 residues. The V gene's germline CDR1 is LNHDA and CDR2 SQIVND (reference sequence). The CDR3 protein is CASSPPGQGINQPQHF. CDR3 nucleotide sequence: TGTGCCAGTAGTCCTCCGGGACAGGGAATCAATCAGCCCCAGCATTTT. Using reference TRBV19 and TRBJ1-5 for the parts outside the CDR3, the full variable domain is DGGITQSPKYLFRKEGQNVTLSCEQNLNHDAMYWYRQDPGQGLRLIYYSQIVNDFQKGDIAEGYSVSREKKESFPLTVTSAQKNPTAFYLCASSPPGQGINQPQHFGDGTRLSIL.

This chain connects TRBV3-1 (or the pseudogene TRBV3-2) to TRBJ1-1, with D possibly matching TRBD1 (6 bases). V was cut by 4 bases and J by 2 bases, with 11 bases left in between. The CDR3 is 14 amino acids. Germline assignment: CDR1 LGHDT and CDR2 YNNKEL (reference sequence). CDR3 residues: CASSRGQINTEAFF. CDR3 nucleotides: TGTGCCAGCAGCCGAGGACAGATAAACACTGAAGCTTTCTTT.

This chain links TRBV4-1 with TRBJ2-2, with TRBD1 identical over 9 bases. The junction had 14 bases not matched to a gene; V was cut back by 4 bases and J by 5 bases. CDR1 and CDR2 from the germline V gene are MGHRA and YSYEKL. CDR3 size: 18 residues. CDR3 loop: CASSPSDRGRFLTGELFF. The CDR3 coding sequence is TGCGCCAGCAGCCCATCGGACAGGGGAAGGTTTTTAACCGGGGAGCTGTTTTTT.

This clone is a singleton in its sample. This chain links TRBV7-9 with TRBJ1-3; tentatively, D is TRBD1 (6 bases). CDR1 is SEHNR and CDR2 is FQNEAQ in the germline V gene (reference sequence). CDR3 size: 15 residues. With 5 bases removed from V and 0 bases from J, the gap between germline ends came to 11 bases. Here the CDR3 DNA reads TGTGCCAGCAGCCCGCAGGGGATCTCTGGAAACACCATATATTTT. Its protein is CASSPQGISGNTIYF.

V and J are TRBV18 and TRBJ2-3; D gene uncertain. The V gene lost 3 bases and the J gene lost 3 bases, with 7 bases spanning the gap. The CDR3 contains 13 residues. The V gene's germline CDR1 is KGHSH and CDR2 LQKENI. The CDR3 here is CASSPRTTDTQYF. In DNA form, the CDR3 reads TGTGCCAGCTCACCCCGAACTACAGATACGCAGTATTTT.

The V call is TRBV5-1, the J call TRBJ2-7; D is uncertain. From germline, CDR1 is SGHRS and CDR2 YFSETQ. The V gene lost 5 bases and the J gene lost 6 bases, with 18 bases spanning the gap. There are 14 residues in the CDR3. In nucleotides, the CDR3 is TGCGCCAGCAGTCAATTCGTAGTTTCGGGCGAGCAGTACTTC. This codes for CASSQFVVSGEQYF.

This sequence joins TRBV27 and TRBJ2-3; 10 bases are shared with TRBD2. Unmatched junction bases numbered 5, after V lost 3 bases and J lost 2 bases. CDR1 is MNHEY and CDR2 is SMNVEV in the germline V gene (reference sequence). The CDR3 totals 16 residues. CDR3 protein: CASSLILAGPTDTQYF. CDR3 in DNA: TGTGCCAGCAGTTTGATACTAGCGGGGCCCACAGATACGCAGTATTTT.

This chain links TRBV7-9 with TRBJ1-3, with D possibly TRBD1 on 5 matching bases. The length of the CDR3 is 17 residues. Trimming removed 4 bases at V and 0 bases at J, with 16 bases between. Germline CDR1 reads SEHNR; CDR2 reads FQNEAQ (reference sequence). CDR3 amino acids: CASSSLLTATSGNTIYF. CDR3 coding DNA: TGTGCCAGCAGCTCCCTCTTGACAGCTACCTCTGGAAACACCATATATTTT.

The genes are TRBV28 and TRBJ1-2; weak D call: TRBD1 (5 bases). Trimming shortened V by 7 bases and J by 0 bases, and 12 bases separated the two germline ends. The length of the CDR3 is 14 residues. The V gene's germline CDR1 is MDHEN and CDR2 SYDVKM. This chain's CDR3 is CASTPGGANYGYTF. In nucleotides, the CDR3 is TGTGCCAGCACTCCTGGGGGGGCTAACTATGGCTACACCTTC.

This chain uses TRBV28 with TRBJ1-2; D is ambiguous. The CDR3 is made up of 12 amino acids. Germline V gives CDR1 MDHEN, CDR2 SYDVKM. Between the trimmed V and J ends, which lost 5 bases and 8 bases, there was a span of 12 bases. CDR3 nucleotide sequence: TGTGCCAGCAGTACCCCGACTTTCGGCTACACCTTC. It translates to CASSTPTFGYTF.

The CDR3 bases are TGTGCCAGCAGGGCCAGGGCCCGCGCCCTTAATAGCAATCAGCCCCAGCATTTT. Translated, it gives CASRARARALNSNQPQHF. This sequence joins TRBV21-1 and TRBJ1-5; the table's D call of TRBD1 was not tested on the DNA. TRBV21-1 corresponds to a pseudogene. This CDR3 spans 18 amino acids.

This clone is a singleton in its sample. The chain uses TRBV19 and TRBJ2-7, with 8 bases aligning to TRBD1. V lost 1 base and J lost 6; bases outside the gene matches: 5. Germline V gene data show CDR1 as LNHDA and CDR2 as SQIVND (reference sequence). The CDR3 extends over 14 amino acids. Here the CDR3 reads CASSIVDREAEQYF. The CDR3 region has the DNA TGTGCCAGTAGTATAGTGGACAGGGAAGCCGAGCAGTACTTC.

The rearrangement uses TRBV7-8 and TRBJ2-5; 7 nucleotides agree with TRBD2. There are 16 residues in the CDR3. Germline CDR1 SGHVS, CDR2 FQNEAQ. V trimming: 6 bases; J trimming: 2 bases; junction bases outside the gene matches: 12. CDR3: CASSSHLTSAQETQYF. The CDR3, as DNA: TGTGCCAGCAGTTCCCACCTAACTAGCGCGCAAGAGACCCAGTACTTC. Full variable domain (outside the CDR3, taken from reference TRBV7-8 and TRBJ2-5): GAGVSQSPRYKVAKRGQDVALRCDPISGHVSLFWYQQALGQGPEFLTYFQNEAQLDKSGLPSDRFFAERPEGSVSTLKIQRTQQEDSAVYLCASSSHLTSAQETQYFGPGTRLLVL.